Presented here are 32 T cell receptor beta chains from one specimen sequenced in a study of T cell responses to AZD1222 COVID-19 vaccine. Clones were sequenced by immunoSEQ multiplex PCR, and TCRdb holds only the in-frame ones, with some missing. The data show 90,000 to 120,000 clones, about 90% seen once. The material was peripheral blood, obtained on day 0 of AZD1222 vaccination. These receptor sequences come from an adult in good health.

CDR3 sequence (DNA): TGCAGTGCTAGTGCCAACGGGCTTAAAGACGCAGTCGAGAATGAGCAGTTCTTC. The encoded protein is CSASANGLKDAVENEQFF. V gene TRBV20-1 combines with J gene TRBJ2-1; D is unclear. The CDR3 contains 18 residues. Germline CDR1 is DFQATT and CDR2 is SNEGSKA (reference sequence). Trimming pared 3 bases from V and 7 bases from J, leaving 28 bases between.

This chain connects TRBV11-3 to TRBJ2-2; D not resolved. The germline V gene encodes CDR1 SGHNT and CDR2 YENEEA. V lost 5 bases, J lost 7 bases, and 8 bases lay in between. The CDR3 length is 12 residues. The CDR3 reads CASSRDHGELFF. As DNA, the CDR3 is TGTGCCAGCAGCAGGGATCACGGGGAGCTGTTTTTT.

The rearrangement joins TRBV6-5 to TRBJ2-7, with 8 positions matching TRBD1. Germline-derived CDR1 and CDR2 are MNHEY and SVGAGI. V was pared by 4 bases and J by 3 bases, with 5 bases of the junction left unmatched. The CDR3 runs to 14 residues. In nucleotides, the CDR3 is TGTGCCAGCAGTTTAGGACAGGGATACTACGAGCAGTACTTC. It is translated as CASSLGQGYYEQYF.

V usage is TRBV6-1 and J usage is TRBJ2-3; TRBD2 matches at 11 bases. The germline CDR1 and CDR2 sequences are MNHNS and SASEGT. With V trimmed by 2 bases and J by 5 bases, 12 bases remained unmatched. The CDR3 extends over 18 amino acids. The CDR3 region has the DNA TGTGCCAGCAGTGAAAGCGTTAGCGGGGGGGCTCAGATAGATACGCAGTATTTT. Protein product: CASSESVSGGAQIDTQYF.

The sample holds one count of this clone. This chain joins TRBV7-8 and TRBJ1-4, with 8 bases lining up with TRBD1. This CDR3 region has 15 residues. Trimming removed 5 bases from V and 6 bases from J; junction bases left unmatched: 8. Germline assignment: CDR1 SGHVS and CDR2 FQNEAQ. The CDR3, as DNA: TGTGCCAGCAGCGCCCGGACAGGGTCCGATGAAAAACTGTTTTTT. Residues: CASSARTGSDEKLFF. Looking up the rest from reference TRBV7-8 and TRBJ1-4 gives the full variable domain: GAGVSQSPRYKVAKRGQDVALRCDPISGHVSLFWYQQALGQGPEFLTYFQNEAQLDKSGLPSDRFFAERPEGSVSTLKIQRTQQEDSAVYLCASSARTGSDEKLFFGSGTQLSVL.

The chain couples TRBV7-9 to TRBJ2-7, with D unresolved. Germline V gene data show CDR1 as SEHNR and CDR2 as FQNEAQ (reference sequence). With 2 bases removed from V and 4 bases from J, the gap between germline ends came to 3 bases. CDR3 size: 11 residues. The CDR3 spells CASSLIYEQYF. The DNA of the CDR3 is TGTGCCAGCAGCTTAATTTACGAGCAGTACTTC.

The table lists this clone with a count of one. CDR3 nucleotides: TGTGCCAGTAGTACAACTAGCGTCGTAGAGACCCAGTACTTC. Translating gives CASSTTSVVETQYF. This chain connects TRBV19 to TRBJ2-5; 7 nucleotides agree with TRBD2. Germline loops: CDR1 LNHDA, CDR2 SQIVND (reference sequence). The CDR3 length is 14 residues. Trimming took 4 bases from V and 4 from J; bases not matched to a gene: 6.

This clone was counted once. This sequence joins TRBV7-8 and TRBJ2-2; D is unclear. The CDR3 has 12 amino acids. V lost 1 base to trimming and J lost 5 bases, with 2 bases between them. The germline gives CDR1 SGHVS, CDR2 FQNEAQ. The CDR3 loop reads CASSLGTGELFF. DNA for the CDR3: TGTGCCAGCAGCTTAGGAACCGGGGAGCTGTTTTTT.

The J gene is TRBJ2-7, the V gene TRBV7-3; either TRBD1 or TRBD2 may supply D (6 bases each). Trimming cost V 0 bases and J 4 bases, with 13 bases left between them. The CDR3 is 15 amino acids. Germline loops: CDR1 SGHTA, CDR2 FQGTGA. The CDR3 protein is CASSLTGGEQYEQYF. The CDR3 DNA reads TGTGCCAGCAGCTTAACGGGGGGCGAACAATACGAGCAGTACTTC. Filled out from reference TRBV7-3 and TRBJ2-7, the complete variable domain reads GAGVSQTPSNKVTEKGKYVELRCDPISGHTALYWYRQSLGQGPEFLIYFQGTGAADDSGLPNDRFFAVRPEGSVSTLKIQRTERGDSAVYLCASSLTGGEQYEQYFGPGTRLTVT.

The CDR3 reads CASSLGGTASYEQYF. The CDR3 DNA follows: TGCGCCAGCAGCTTGGGGGGGACAGCCTCCTACGAGCAGTACTTC. The V call is TRBV5-1, the J call TRBJ2-7; 7 nucleotides match TRBD1. The CDR3 spans 15 residues. V lost 0 bases and J lost 0; bases outside the gene matches: 3. Looked up from germline, CDR1 is SGHRS and CDR2 is YFSETQ.

This clone was recorded only once. Relative to the germline gene, one junction end is altered; a read error may explain this. The chain couples TRBV5-1 to TRBJ1-2; TRBD1 agrees at 11 bases. CDR1 SGHRS and CDR2 YFSETQ come from the germline V gene. This CDR3 is 17 amino acids long. This CDR3 is CASSPARDRGGNYGYTF. The CDR3 coding sequence is TGTGCCAGCAGCCCAGCCCGGGACAGGGGGGGCAACTATGGCTACACCTTC.

V and J are TRBV4-1 and TRBJ1-2; 7 bases map to TRBD1. The V and J ends lost 0 bases and 1 base, in that order; junction bases with no gene match: 5. Germline V gene sequence: CDR1 MGHRA, CDR2 YSYEKL. The CDR3 consists of 16 residues. DNA for the CDR3: TGCGCCAGCAGCCAAGACTTGGGACAGTTTAACTATGGCTACACCTTC. Translated, it gives CASSQDLGQFNYGYTF.

The V and J genes are TRBV9 and TRBJ2-7; D is unclear. This CDR3 is built from 13 residues. From germline, CDR1 is SGDLS and CDR2 YYNGEE. V lost 3 bases and J 1 base, leaving 8 bases between the germline ends. The CDR3 reads CASSGQGSYEQYF. DNA of the CDR3: TGTGCCAGCAGCGGTCAAGGGTCCTACGAGCAGTACTTC.

This clone has only one observation. The chain has TRBV4-3 and TRBJ1-4; no firm D call. V gave up 1 base and J gave up 2 bases, with 8 bases separating them. Germline CDR1 reads LGHNA; CDR2 reads YSLEER. The CDR3 consists of 15 residues. This chain's CDR3 is CASSQGGLTNEKLFF. CDR3 DNA sequence: TGCGCCAGCAGCCAAGGAGGTTTGACTAATGAAAAACTGTTTTTT.

The chain joins TRBV19 to TRBJ1-1, with D possibly being TRBD1 (5 bases). Germline CDR1 LNHDA, CDR2 SQIVND (reference sequence). Trimming took off 1 base at V and 2 bases at J, with 11 bases between the two ends. The CDR3 is 15 residues long. CDR3 amino acids: CASSIGQQVNTEAFF. In DNA form, the CDR3 reads TGTGCCAGTAGTATAGGACAGCAGGTAAACACTGAAGCTTTCTTT.

This chain joins TRBV30 and TRBJ2-4; 7 bases match TRBD1. The V gene end was trimmed by 1 base and the J gene end by 5 bases; junction bases not matched to a gene: 5. Germline CDR1 reads GTSNPN; CDR2 reads SVGIG (reference sequence). The CDR3 has 14 residues. Here the CDR3 reads CAWSADRVQNIQYF. The CDR3 DNA reads as TGTGCCTGGAGTGCCGACAGGGTTCAAAACATTCAGTACTTC.

DNA for the CDR3: TGTGCCAGCAGCCCCCAGGTTTTCACAGATACGCAGTATTTT. This translates into CASSPQVFTDTQYF. This chain connects TRBV7-9 to TRBJ2-3; D gene ambiguous. CDR3 length equals 14 residues. The V end lost 5 bases, the J end lost 2 bases, and 11 bases lay between the germline ends. The germline V gene has CDR1 SEHNR and CDR2 FQNEAQ (reference sequence).

V and J are TRBV7-2 and TRBJ1-2; 8 positions agree with TRBD1. Germline CDR1 is SGHTA and CDR2 is FQGNSA. The CDR3 covers 18 residues. Trimming at V came to 1 base and at J to 2 bases, leaving 12 bases not matched to a gene. CDR3 nucleotide sequence: TGTGCCAGCAGCTTAGAGGACGGACAGGGTCGTCCGAACTATGGCTACACCTTC. It translates to CASSLEDGQGRPNYGYTF.

The chain joins TRBV7-2 to TRBJ2-3; unclear D gene. V lost 5 bases and J 1 base, leaving 13 bases between the germline ends. The germline V gene has CDR1 SGHTA and CDR2 FQGNSA. The length of the CDR3 is 15 residues. CDR3 sequence: CASSQDGRGTDTQYF. For the CDR3, the DNA is TGTGCCAGCAGCCAAGATGGACGTGGCACAGATACGCAGTATTTT.

The genes are TRBV11-1 and TRBJ1-2; possible D gene TRBD1, 6 bases. CDR1 is SGHAT and CDR2 is FQDESV in the germline V gene (reference sequence). The CDR3 totals 13 residues. V gave up 3 bases and J gave up 4 bases, with 9 bases separating them. Here the CDR3 DNA reads TGTGCCAGCAGCTTCGACAGGACCTATGGCTACACCTTC. Amino acid sequence: CASSFDRTYGYTF.

This clone was counted a single time. DNA for the CDR3: TGTGCCAGCGGGGGGTTCACTCAGCCCCAGCATTTT. Its protein product is CASGGFTQPQHF. This chain connects TRBV9 to TRBJ1-5; D possibly corresponds to TRBD1 (5 bases). Between the trimmed V and J ends, which lost 7 bases and 6 bases, there was a span of 11 bases. Germline loops: CDR1 SGDLS, CDR2 YYNGEE. The CDR3 totals 12 residues. Full variable domain (rest looked up from reference TRBV9 and TRBJ1-5): DSGVTQTPKHLITATGQRVTLRCSPRSGDLSVYWYQQSLDQGLQFLIQYYNGEERAKGNILERFSAQQFPDLHSELNLSSLELGDSALYFCASGGFTQPQHFGDGTRLSIL.

The V call is TRBV6-5, the J call TRBJ1-6, with TRBD1 identical over 11 bases. The CDR3 totals 12 residues. Germline V gene data show CDR1 as MNHEY and CDR2 as SVGAGI. CDR3 coding DNA: TGTGCAACGGGACAGGGGGATTCACCCCTCCACTTT. Its protein is CATGQGDSPLHF.

The J gene is TRBJ1-2, the V gene TRBV7-9; TRBD1 matches 7 bases. Looked up from germline, CDR1 is SEHNR and CDR2 is FQNEAQ (reference sequence). V shed 5 bases and J 8 bases; nucleotides not matched to a gene: 17. The CDR3 consists of 16 residues. The CDR3 here is CASSLGQAGGSGGYTF. The CDR3 nucleotides are TGTGCCAGCAGCCTCGGACAGGCCGGTGGATCGGGAGGCTACACCTTC.

Notes on this clone: An end of the junction does not agree with germline; a read error may underlie this. The J gene is TRBJ2-7, the V gene TRBV6-5; the match to TRBD1 covers 8 bases. Germline CDR1 MNHEY, CDR2 SVGAGI. The CDR3 is 13 amino acids. The DNA of the CDR3 is TGTGCCAGCAGTTACATCGGGGCAGGGGGCTTTTCCTTC. Amino acid sequence: CASSYIGAGGFSF.

This clone has more than one count but fewer than ten. V and J are TRBV20-1 and TRBJ1-3, with 7 bases aligning to TRBD1. The germline CDR1 and CDR2 sequences are DFQATT and SNEGSKA (reference sequence). After removal of 3 bases from V and 4 bases from J, the junction contained 12 bases not matched to a gene. The CDR3 length is 16 residues. This chain's CDR3 is CSASELMTGPGNTIYF. The DNA of the CDR3 is TGCAGTGCTAGTGAACTGATGACAGGGCCAGGAAACACCATATATTTT.

This clone was seen a few times. The V and J genes are TRBV12-3 or TRBV12-4 and TRBJ2-4, with D maybe TRBD2 (5 bases). Trimming pared 1 base from V and 9 bases from J, leaving 10 bases between. The CDR3 totals 13 residues. CDR3 sequence reads: CASSLGTGRIQYF. Here the CDR3 DNA reads TGTGCCAGCAGTTTAGGGACTGGGCGCATTCAGTACTTC.

The chain has TRBV7-3 and TRBJ1-1, with a weak D call TRBD1 (6 bases). Germline V gives CDR1 SGHTA, CDR2 FQGTGA. Trimming shortened V by 5 bases and J by 3 bases, and 13 bases separated the two germline ends. CDR3 length: 14 residues. DNA of the CDR3: TGTGCCAGCAGCCCTAGCGGACAGTACACTGAAGCTTTCTTT. This sequence encodes CASSPSGQYTEAFF.

This chain connects TRBV4-1 to TRBJ1-6; perhaps TRBD1 as D (5 bases). Germline assignment: CDR1 MGHRA and CDR2 YSYEKL. The length of the CDR3 is 14 residues. The V gene lost 1 base and the J gene lost 5 bases, with 6 bases spanning the gap. The CDR3 sequence: CASSQGGDNSPLHF. The CDR3 nucleotides are TGCGCCAGCAGCCAAGGAGGGGATAATTCACCCCTCCACTTT.

The chain uses TRBV6-5 and TRBJ1-1; TRBD1 agrees at 8 bases. The CDR3 runs to 13 residues. With 6 bases clipped from V and 7 bases from J, the junction kept 7 bases outside the gene matches. Germline CDR1 MNHEY, CDR2 SVGAGI. The CDR3 reads CASRRWTGREAFF. CDR3 in DNA: TGTGCCAGCAGAAGATGGACAGGGCGTGAAGCTTTCTTT.

The chain has TRBV9 and TRBJ1-2; 12 bases are a match to TRBD1. Germline-derived CDR1 and CDR2 are SGDLS and YYNGEE. The CDR3 has 17 amino acids. With 3 bases clipped from V and 4 bases from J, the junction kept 10 bases outside the gene matches. The CDR3 sequence: CASSAGQGAQGGYGYTF. The CDR3, as DNA: TGTGCCAGCAGCGCGGGACAGGGGGCGCAGGGGGGCTATGGCTACACCTTC. Complete variable domain (other parts from reference TRBV9 and TRBJ1-2): DSGVTQTPKHLITATGQRVTLRCSPRSGDLSVYWYQQSLDQGLQFLIQYYNGEERAKGNILERFSAQQFPDLHSELNLSSLELGDSALYFCASSAGQGAQGGYGYTFGSGTRLTVV.

The gene calls are TRBV2 and TRBJ1-1, with unresolved D. The CDR3 spans 12 residues. V was pared by 6 bases and J by 9 bases, with 14 bases between. Germline V gene sequence: CDR1 SNHLY, CDR2 FYNNEI. This CDR3 reads CASRYSDTQAFF. The CDR3 DNA reads as TGTGCCAGCAGGTACTCGGATACTCAAGCTTTCTTT. The full variable domain, its missing parts supplied by reference TRBV2 and TRBJ1-1, is EPEVTQTPSHQVTQMGQEVILRCVPISNHLYFYWYRQILGQKVEFLVSFYNNEISEKSEIFDDQFSVERPDGSNFTLKIRSTKLEDSAMYFCASRYSDTQAFFGQGTRLTVV.

The genes are TRBV2 and TRBJ1-2; TRBD1 might be the D (5 bases). This CDR3 comprises 14 residues. Trimming took 3 bases from V and 0 from J, leaving 8 bases between them. Germline V gene data show CDR1 as SNHLY and CDR2 as FYNNEI. As DNA, the CDR3 is TGTGCCAGCAGTGATTCCAGGGCTAACTATGGCTACACCTTC. Translation gives CASSDSRANYGYTF.